The source of this T cell receptor (beta chain) is a study of blood T cell repertoires in COVID-19. About the study: The samples span acute and convalescent COVID-19 from the United States, Italy and Spain.

Original methodology: For nucleated cells, counts were estimated from reference gene primer amplification. Clones were read by immunoSEQ multiplex PCR, and TCRdb kept only the in-frame ones, dropping some. Clone size and V and J calls were adopted from that table, with D and trimming inferred from the DNA. This sample has 150,000 or so clones, with approximately 90% found just once. The CDR3 has 14 amino acids. After removal of 1 base from V and 11 bases from J, the junction contained 11 bases not matched to a gene. Germline CDR1 SGHTA, CDR2 FQGNSA. This TCR came from a woman in her forties with acute or convalescent COVID-19. What was sequenced was peripheral blood. The chain has TRBV7-2 and TRBJ2-7, with 7 bases aligning to TRBD2. CDR3 amino acids: CASSLDSSAGVKYF. In DNA, the CDR3 is TGTGCCAGCAGCTTAGACTCCTCGGCGGGAGTGAAGTACTTC.